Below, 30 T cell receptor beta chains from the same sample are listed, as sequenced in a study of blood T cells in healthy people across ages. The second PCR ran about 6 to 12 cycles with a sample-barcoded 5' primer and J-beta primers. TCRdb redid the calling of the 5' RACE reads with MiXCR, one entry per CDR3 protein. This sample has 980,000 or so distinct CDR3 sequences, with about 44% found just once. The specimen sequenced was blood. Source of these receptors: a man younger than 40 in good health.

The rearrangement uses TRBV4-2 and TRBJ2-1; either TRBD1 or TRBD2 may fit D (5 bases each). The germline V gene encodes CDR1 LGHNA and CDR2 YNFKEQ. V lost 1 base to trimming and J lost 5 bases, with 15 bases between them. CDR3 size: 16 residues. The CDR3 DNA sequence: TGTGCCAGCAGCCAAGTTGTCCCACGGGGCGACAATGAGCAGTTCTTC. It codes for CASSQVVPRGDNEQFF.

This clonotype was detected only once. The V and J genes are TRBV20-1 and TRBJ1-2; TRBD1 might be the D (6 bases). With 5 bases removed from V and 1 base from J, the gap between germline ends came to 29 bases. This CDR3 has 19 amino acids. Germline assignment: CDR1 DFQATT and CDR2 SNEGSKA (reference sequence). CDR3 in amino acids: CSAEPSRQGPFHLNYGYTF. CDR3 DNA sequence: TGCAGTGCTGAGCCTTCACGGCAGGGGCCCTTCCATCTTAACTATGGCTACACCTTC.

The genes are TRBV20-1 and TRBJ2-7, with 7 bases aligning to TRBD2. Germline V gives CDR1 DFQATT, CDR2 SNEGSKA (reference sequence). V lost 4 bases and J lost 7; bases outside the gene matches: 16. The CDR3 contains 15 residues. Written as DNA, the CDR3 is TGCAGTGCTATCCGAATGCTAGCGGTTTACAATGAGCAGTACTTC. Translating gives CSAIRMLAVYNEQYF.

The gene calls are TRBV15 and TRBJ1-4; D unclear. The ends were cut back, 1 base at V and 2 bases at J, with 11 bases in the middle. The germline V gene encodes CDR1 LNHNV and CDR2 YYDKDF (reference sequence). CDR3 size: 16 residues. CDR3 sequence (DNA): TGTGCCACCAGCAGAGCGCCGGCAGTCACTAATGAAAAACTGTTTTTT. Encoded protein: CATSRAPAVTNEKLFF. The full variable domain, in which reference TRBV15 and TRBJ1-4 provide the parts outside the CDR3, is DAMVIQNPRYQVTQFGKPVTLSCSQTLNHNVMYWYQQKSSQAPKLLFHYYDKDFNNEADTPDNFQSRRPNTSFCFLDIRSPGLGDTAMYLCATSRAPAVTNEKLFFGSGTQLSVL.

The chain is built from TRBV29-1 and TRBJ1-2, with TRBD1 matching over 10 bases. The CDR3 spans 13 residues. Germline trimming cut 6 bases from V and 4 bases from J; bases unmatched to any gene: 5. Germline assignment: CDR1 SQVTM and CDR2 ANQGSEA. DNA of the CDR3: TGCAGCGTCGGGACAGGGGCGGGCTATGGCTACACCTTC. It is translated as CSVGTGAGYGYTF.

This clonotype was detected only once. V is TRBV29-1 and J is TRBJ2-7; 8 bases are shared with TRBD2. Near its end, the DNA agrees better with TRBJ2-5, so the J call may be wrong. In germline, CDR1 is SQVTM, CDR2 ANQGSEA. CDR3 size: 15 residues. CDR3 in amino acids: CSVEGVAGSYETQYF. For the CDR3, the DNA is TGCAGCGTTGAAGGGGTAGCGGGGTCATATGAGACCCAGTACTTC.

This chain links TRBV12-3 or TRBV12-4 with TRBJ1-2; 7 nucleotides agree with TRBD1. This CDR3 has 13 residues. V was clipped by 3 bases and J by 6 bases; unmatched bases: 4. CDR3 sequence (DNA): TGTGCCAGCAGTTTTTTAGGGGGCAATGGCTACACCTTC. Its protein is CASSFLGGNGYTF.

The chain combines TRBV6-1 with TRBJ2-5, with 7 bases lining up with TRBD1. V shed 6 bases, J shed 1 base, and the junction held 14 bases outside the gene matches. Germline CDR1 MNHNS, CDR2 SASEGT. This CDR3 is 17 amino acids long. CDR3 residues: CASRTKGARLIQETQYF. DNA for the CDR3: TGTGCCAGCAGAACCAAGGGGGCGCGATTGATCCAAGAGACCCAGTACTTC.

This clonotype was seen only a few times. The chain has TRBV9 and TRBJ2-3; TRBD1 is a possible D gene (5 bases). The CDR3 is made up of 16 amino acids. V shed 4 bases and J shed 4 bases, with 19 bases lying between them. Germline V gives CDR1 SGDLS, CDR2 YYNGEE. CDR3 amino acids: CASSSPDRSWADTQYF. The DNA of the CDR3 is TGTGCCAGCAGCTCCCCCGACAGATCTTGGGCAGATACGCAGTATTTT.

The CDR3 is CASTRNPVDRGLRNSPLHF. DNA for the CDR3: TGCGCCAGCACCCGGAACCCTGTCGACAGGGGGCTAAGGAATTCACCCCTCCACTTT. The chain couples TRBV5-1 to TRBJ1-6; 10 bases match TRBD1. This CDR3 spans 19 amino acids. The V and J ends lost 6 bases and 7 bases, in that order; junction bases with no gene match: 19. The germline V gene encodes CDR1 SGHRS and CDR2 YFSETQ.

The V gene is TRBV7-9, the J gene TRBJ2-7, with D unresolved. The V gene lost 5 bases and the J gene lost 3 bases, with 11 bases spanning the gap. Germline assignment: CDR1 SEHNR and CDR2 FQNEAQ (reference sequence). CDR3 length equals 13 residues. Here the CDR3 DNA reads TGTGCCAGCAGCCCCCTCGGATTCTACGAGCAGTACTTC. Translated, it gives CASSPLGFYEQYF.

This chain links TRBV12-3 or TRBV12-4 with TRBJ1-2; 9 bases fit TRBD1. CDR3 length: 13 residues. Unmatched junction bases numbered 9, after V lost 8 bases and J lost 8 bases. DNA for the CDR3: TGTGCCAGCCGGGACAGGGCGACGTCCGGCTACACCTTC. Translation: CASRDRATSGYTF.

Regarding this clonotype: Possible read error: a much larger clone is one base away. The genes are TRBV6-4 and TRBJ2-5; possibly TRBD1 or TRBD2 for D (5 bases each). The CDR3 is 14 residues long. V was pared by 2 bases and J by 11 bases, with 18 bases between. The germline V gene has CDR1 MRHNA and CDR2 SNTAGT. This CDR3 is CASSDGPGGNEQYF. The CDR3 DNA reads TGTGCCAGCAGTGACGGGCCTGGGGGAAATGAGCAGTACTTC.

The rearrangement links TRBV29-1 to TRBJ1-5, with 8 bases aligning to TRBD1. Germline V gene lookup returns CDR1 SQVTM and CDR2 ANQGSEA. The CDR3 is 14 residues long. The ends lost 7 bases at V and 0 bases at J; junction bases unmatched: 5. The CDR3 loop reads CSALDRGSNQPQHF. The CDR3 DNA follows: TGCAGCGCCTTAGACAGGGGTAGCAATCAGCCCCAGCATTTT.

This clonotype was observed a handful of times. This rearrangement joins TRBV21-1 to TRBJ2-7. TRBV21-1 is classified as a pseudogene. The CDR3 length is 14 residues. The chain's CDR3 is CASSKSVGPRAQYF. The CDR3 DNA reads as TGTGCCAGCAGCAAAAGCGTAGGACCGCGCGCGCAGTACTTC.

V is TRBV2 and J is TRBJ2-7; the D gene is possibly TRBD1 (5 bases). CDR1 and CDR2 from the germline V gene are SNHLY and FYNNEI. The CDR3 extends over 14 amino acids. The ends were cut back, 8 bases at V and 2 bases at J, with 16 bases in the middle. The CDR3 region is CASLTEQETYEQYF. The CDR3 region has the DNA TGTGCCAGCCTAACTGAACAGGAAACCTACGAGCAGTACTTC.

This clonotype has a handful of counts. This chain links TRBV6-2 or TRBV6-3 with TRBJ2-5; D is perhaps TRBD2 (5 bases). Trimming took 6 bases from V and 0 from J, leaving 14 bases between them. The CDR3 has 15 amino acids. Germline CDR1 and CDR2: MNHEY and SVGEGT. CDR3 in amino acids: CASRVRGVNQETQYF. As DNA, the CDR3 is TGTGCCAGCAGGGTCCGGGGAGTCAACCAAGAGACCCAGTACTTC.

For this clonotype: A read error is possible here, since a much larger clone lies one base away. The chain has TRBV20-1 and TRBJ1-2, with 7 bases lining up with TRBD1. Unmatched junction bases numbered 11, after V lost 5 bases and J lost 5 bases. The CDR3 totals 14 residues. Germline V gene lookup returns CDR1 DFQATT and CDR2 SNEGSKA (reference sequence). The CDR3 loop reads CSAGGGGGVYGYTF. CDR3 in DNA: TGCAGTGCTGGAGGCGGAGGGGGCGTTTATGGCTACACCTTC.

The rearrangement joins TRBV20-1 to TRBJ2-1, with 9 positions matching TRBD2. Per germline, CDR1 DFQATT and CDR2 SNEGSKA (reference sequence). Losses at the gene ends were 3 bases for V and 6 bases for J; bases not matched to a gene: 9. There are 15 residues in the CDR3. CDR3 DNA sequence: TGCAGTGCTAGTGCTTCGCTAGCGGGGATCAATGAGCAGTTCTTC. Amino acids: CSASASLAGINEQFF.

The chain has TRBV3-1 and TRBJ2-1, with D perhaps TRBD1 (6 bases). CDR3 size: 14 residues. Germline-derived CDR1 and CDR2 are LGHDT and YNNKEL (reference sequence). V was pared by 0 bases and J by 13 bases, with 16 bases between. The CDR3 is CASSQENRAETQFF. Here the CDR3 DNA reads TGTGCCAGCAGCCAAGAGAACAGGGCTGAGACCCAGTTCTTC.

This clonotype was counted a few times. The CDR3 nucleotides are TGTGCCAGCACCCATCTAAGCGGGGAAATTTCCTACGAGCAGTACTTC. This gives the protein CASTHLSGEISYEQYF. This chain connects TRBV6-2 or TRBV6-3 to TRBJ2-7; 7 nucleotides line up with TRBD2. The CDR3 runs 16 residues. Germline trimming cut 7 bases from V and 1 base from J; bases unmatched to any gene: 13. Germline values: CDR1 MNHEY, CDR2 SVGEGT.

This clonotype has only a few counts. The CDR3 region has the DNA TGTGCCAGCAGTTGGGGGACAGGGGGCGACACAGATACGCAGTATTTT. It is translated as CASSWGTGGDTDTQYF. The V gene is TRBV6-2 or TRBV6-3, the J gene TRBJ2-3; 12 bases agree with TRBD1. There are 16 residues in the CDR3. V was pared by 4 bases and J by 2 bases, with 4 bases of the junction left unmatched. Per the germline V gene, CDR1 is MNHEY and CDR2 is SVGEGT.

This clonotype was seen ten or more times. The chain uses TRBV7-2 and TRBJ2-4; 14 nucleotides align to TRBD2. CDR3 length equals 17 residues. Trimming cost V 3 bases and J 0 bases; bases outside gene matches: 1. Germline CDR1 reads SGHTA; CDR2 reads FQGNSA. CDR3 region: CASSFGLAGGAKNIQYF. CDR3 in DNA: TGTGCCAGCAGCTTCGGACTAGCGGGGGGAGCCAAAAACATTCAGTACTTC.

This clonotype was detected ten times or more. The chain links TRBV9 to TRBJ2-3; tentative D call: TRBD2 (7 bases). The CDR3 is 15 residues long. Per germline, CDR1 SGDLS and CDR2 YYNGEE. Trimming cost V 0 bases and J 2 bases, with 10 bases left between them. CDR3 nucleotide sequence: TGTGCCAGCAGCGTAGCGGGGGGCCTCACAGATACGCAGTATTTT. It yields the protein CASSVAGGLTDTQYF. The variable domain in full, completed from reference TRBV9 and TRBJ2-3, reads DSGVTQTPKHLITATGQRVTLRCSPRSGDLSVYWYQQSLDQGLQFLIQYYNGEERAKGNILERFSAQQFPDLHSELNLSSLELGDSALYFCASSVAGGLTDTQYFGPGTRLTVL.

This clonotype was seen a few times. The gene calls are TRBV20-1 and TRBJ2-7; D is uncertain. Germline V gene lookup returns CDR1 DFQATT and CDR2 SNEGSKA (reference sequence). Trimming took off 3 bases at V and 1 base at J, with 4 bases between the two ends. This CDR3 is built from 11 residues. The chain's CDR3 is CSASKSYEQYF. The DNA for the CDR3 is TGCAGTGCTAGTAAGTCCTACGAGCAGTACTTC.

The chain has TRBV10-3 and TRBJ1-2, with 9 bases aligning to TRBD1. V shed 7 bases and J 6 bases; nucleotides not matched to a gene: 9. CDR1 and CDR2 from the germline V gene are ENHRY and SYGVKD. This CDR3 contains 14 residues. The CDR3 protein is CAITPGQGKNGYTF. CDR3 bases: TGTGCCATCACTCCGGGACAGGGAAAGAATGGCTACACCTTC.

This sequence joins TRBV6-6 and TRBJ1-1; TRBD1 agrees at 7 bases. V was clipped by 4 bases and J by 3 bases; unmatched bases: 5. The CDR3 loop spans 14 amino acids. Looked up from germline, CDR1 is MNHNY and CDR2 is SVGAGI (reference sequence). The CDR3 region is CASSSLTGYTEAFF. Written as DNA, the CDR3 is TGTGCCAGCAGTTCCCTGACAGGGTACACTGAAGCTTTCTTT.

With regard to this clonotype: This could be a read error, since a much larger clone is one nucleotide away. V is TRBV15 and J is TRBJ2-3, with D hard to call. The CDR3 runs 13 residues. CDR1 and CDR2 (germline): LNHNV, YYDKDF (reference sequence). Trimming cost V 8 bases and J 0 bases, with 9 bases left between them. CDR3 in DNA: TGTGCCACCGGCAATCCCAGCACAGATACGCAGTATTTT. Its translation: CATGNPSTDTQYF. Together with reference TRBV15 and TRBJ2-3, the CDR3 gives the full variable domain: DAMVIQNPRYQVTQFGKPVTLSCSQTLNHNVMYWYQQKSSQAPKLLFHYYDKDFNNEADTPDNFQSRRPNTSFCFLDIRSPGLGDTAMYLCATGNPSTDTQYFGPGTRLTVL.

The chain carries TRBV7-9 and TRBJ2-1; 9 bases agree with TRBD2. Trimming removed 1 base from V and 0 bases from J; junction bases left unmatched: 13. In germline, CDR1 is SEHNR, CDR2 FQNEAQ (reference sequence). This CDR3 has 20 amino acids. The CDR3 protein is CASSLGRVAGDASSYNEQFF. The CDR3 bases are TGTGCCAGCAGCTTAGGAAGGGTAGCGGGGGACGCTAGCTCCTACAATGAGCAGTTCTTC.

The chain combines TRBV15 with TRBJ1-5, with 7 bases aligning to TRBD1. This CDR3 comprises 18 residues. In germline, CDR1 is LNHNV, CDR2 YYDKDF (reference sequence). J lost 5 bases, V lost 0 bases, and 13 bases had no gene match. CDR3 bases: TGTGCCACCAGCAGAGATGGTCGCGAGGCAGGGGGGGATCAGCCCCAGCATTTT. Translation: CATSRDGREAGGDQPQHF.